This T cell receptor beta chain stems from a study of blood T cell repertoires in COVID-19. Study context: T cells, B-cell-depleted T cells, or PBMCs provided the cDNA or gDNA that served as material.

Per the original data handling: Nucleated cell number was recorded as an estimate derived from reference gene primer amplification. Assay: immunoSEQ multiplex PCR; the TCRdb copy retains only in-frame clones and omits some. That table furnishes V, J and clone size, whereas the DNA furnished D and trimming. This table holds over 150,000 clones, roughly 91% found once. This CDR3 has 15 amino acids. The germline CDR1 and CDR2 sequences are MDHEN and SYDVKM. V trimming: 6 bases; J trimming: 9 bases; junction bases outside the gene matches: 17. The table lists this clone with a count of one. The gene calls are TRBV28 and TRBJ2-7; 7 positions match TRBD2. This sequence originates from a man aged 18 to 30 with COVID-19, enrolled during active disease. The source material was peripheral blood. As DNA, the CDR3 is TGTGCCAGCAGCCTTCGGGCCATACGACGCGGGGGGCAGTACTTC. It encodes CASSLRAIRRGGQYF.